This T cell receptor (beta chain) is drawn from a study of regulatory T cells in long-lasting Graves disease. Study as a whole: Persistent cases were those of Graves' disease that involved over 5 years of antithyroid drugs with positive TSH receptor antibodies. Findings of the study overall: Persistent patients shared more public clonotypes (around 3,000) than new patients (approximately 970).

Investigators prepared the TCR beta libraries by applying iRepertoire HTBI primers and Arm-PCR of CDR3 regions. Each CDR3 protein is one row after TCRdb ran MiXCR on the multiplex PCR reads. The table has around 500,000 distinct CDR3 sequences, more than 20% seen once; the top ten hold 7% to 9.5%. The CDR3 loop spans 13 amino acids. Germline V gives CDR1 MNHNS, CDR2 SASEGT. Specified time point: persistent/refractory GD, antithyroid drugs over 5 years with positive TRAb. PBMC RNA was the source of the TCR library. This clonotype was observed many times. Its antigen remains unknown. The junction departs from the called germline gene at one end, perhaps through a read error.

The rearrangement joins TRBV6-1 to TRBJ1-2; D remains unclear. The receptor's source is a female donor with Graves disease. The source was peripheral blood mononuclear cells (PBMCs), collected when the disease was refractory, from a patient treated with antithyroid drugs. CDR3 sequence (DNA): TGTGCCGGCAGTGAGCCCTATAACTATGGCTACACCTTC. Protein product: CAGSEPYNYGYTF.